These 30 T cell receptor beta chains were all obtained from the same sample, sequenced in a study of T cells after somatic rescue of genetic block. Assay used: immunoSEQ multiplex PCR; TCRdb lists only in-frame clones, some missing. Of 14,000 to 15,000 clones in the sample, 60% to 80% were seen once. Sequenced: peripheral blood mononuclear cells (PBMCs). These TCRs come from a boy between 10 and 17 years old.

The V call is TRBV28, the J call TRBJ2-1; D possibly corresponds to TRBD2 (6 bases). The CDR3 has 15 amino acids. Germline values: CDR1 MDHEN, CDR2 SYDVKM. The V end was cut by 7 bases, the J end by 5 bases, with 18 bases between. DNA for the CDR3: TGTGCCAGCATGTCGGGGGATAGGTGGAACAATGAGCAGTTCTTC. Its translation is CASMSGDRWNNEQFF. The complete variable domain, with remaining parts taken from reference TRBV28 and TRBJ2-1, reads DVKVTQSSRYLVKRTGEKVFLECVQDMDHENMFWYRQDPGLGLRLIYFSYDVKMKEKGDIPEGYSVSREKKERFSLILESASTNQTSMYLCASMSGDRWNNEQFFGPGTRLTVL.

A few counts support this clone. The genes are TRBV13 and TRBJ2-7, with D hard to call. The CDR3 extends over 14 amino acids. Per the germline V gene, CDR1 is PRHDT and CDR2 is FYEKMQ (reference sequence). Between the trimmed V and J ends, which lost 5 bases and 1 base, there was a span of 12 bases. CDR3 sequence reads: CASSVRARSYEQYF. CDR3 bases: TGTGCCAGCAGCGTCCGGGCGCGATCCTACGAGCAGTACTTC.

This chain joins TRBV4-2 and TRBJ2-3, with D tentatively TRBD2 (5 bases). There are 14 residues in the CDR3. V gave up 4 bases and J gave up 1 base, with 9 bases separating them. The germline V gene has CDR1 LGHNA and CDR2 YNFKEQ. CDR3: CASSPRTGTDTQYF. The CDR3 DNA is TGTGCCAGCAGCCCGCGGACTGGCACAGATACGCAGTATTTT.

The J gene is TRBJ2-3, the V gene TRBV9; 12 bases line up with TRBD2. Germline V gives CDR1 SGDLS, CDR2 YYNGEE. Germline trimming cut 3 bases from V and 4 bases from J; bases unmatched to any gene: 6. This CDR3 comprises 16 residues. The CDR3 DNA reads as TGTGCCAGCAGCGGAATAGGACTAGCGGGGTCAGATACGCAGTATTTT. This translates into CASSGIGLAGSDTQYF.

The chain is built from TRBV5-1 and TRBJ2-5; the D gene is possibly TRBD1 (5 bases). Germline CDR1 and CDR2: SGHRS and YFSETQ. This CDR3 is built from 14 residues. Trimming took off 1 base at V and 1 base at J, with 8 bases between the two ends. CDR3: CASSLKTVQETQYF. CDR3 bases: TGCGCCAGCAGCTTGAAGACAGTCCAAGAGACCCAGTACTTC.

This chain links TRBV30 with TRBJ2-7, with no clear D. The germline CDR1 and CDR2 sequences are GTSNPN and SVGIG (reference sequence). Deletions cut 4 bases from V and 5 bases from J, with 15 bases between. The CDR3 runs to 13 residues. Written as DNA, the CDR3 is TGTGCCTGGACCGAAAAAGAGATAGACGAGCAGTACTTC. Its translation: CAWTEKEIDEQYF.

This clone is medium-sized. The V gene is TRBV5-1, the J gene TRBJ2-7; no clear D. Germline lookup yields CDR1 SGHRS and CDR2 YFSETQ. CDR3 length: 14 amino acids. V shed 4 bases and J shed 0 bases, with 11 bases lying between them. This chain's CDR3 is CASSAPGSSYEQYF. The CDR3 nucleotides are TGCGCCAGCAGCGCCCCGGGTTCCTCCTACGAGCAGTACTTC.

This clone has just a few counts. The chain employs TRBV6-5 and TRBJ2-6; D call uncertain. V lost 1 base, J lost 4 bases, and 8 bases lay in between. The CDR3 runs to 15 residues. Germline V lookup: CDR1 MNHEY, CDR2 SVGAGI. CDR3 loop: CASSYWGTGANVLTF. The DNA for the CDR3 is TGTGCCAGCAGTTACTGGGGAACCGGGGCCAACGTCCTGACTTTC.

V usage is TRBV5-1 and J usage is TRBJ1-6; D is unresolved. In germline, CDR1 is SGHRS, CDR2 YFSETQ. The ends were cut back, 2 bases at V and 0 bases at J, with 9 bases in the middle. The CDR3 consists of 16 residues. The CDR3 here is CASSFDSSSYNSPLHF. As DNA, the CDR3 is TGCGCCAGCAGCTTCGACTCTAGCTCCTATAATTCACCCCTCCACTTT.

The chain joins TRBV5-4 to TRBJ2-7; D remains unclear. V was clipped by 0 bases and J by 0 bases, with 7 bases between them. The CDR3 spans 14 residues. From germline, CDR1 is SGHNT and CDR2 YYREEE (reference sequence). The CDR3 loop reads CASSLGSSSYEQYF. In DNA, the CDR3 is TGTGCCAGCAGCTTGGGCTCAAGCTCCTACGAGCAGTACTTC.

The rearrangement uses TRBV7-3 and TRBJ2-7; D not certain. The CDR3 is 13 residues long. The germline V gene encodes CDR1 SGHTA and CDR2 FQGTGA. V was trimmed by 5 bases and J by 2 bases, leaving 10 bases between them. For the CDR3, the DNA is TGTGCCAGCAGCATCGGACCGACCTACGAGCAGTACTTC. It specifies CASSIGPTYEQYF.

The J gene is TRBJ1-2, the V gene TRBV6-1; the match to TRBD1 covers 7 bases. Trimming at V came to 5 bases and at J to 2 bases, leaving 8 bases not matched to a gene. The CDR3 is 15 amino acids. Germline V CDR1 and CDR2: MNHNS, SASEGT. CDR3 in amino acids: CASSLTRGINYGYTF. The CDR3 DNA is TGTGCCAGCAGTTTAACCAGGGGGATAAACTATGGCTACACCTTC.

The chain couples TRBV19 to TRBJ2-3; 9 bases are a match to TRBD1. The germline V gene encodes CDR1 LNHDA and CDR2 SQIVND (reference sequence). V shed 3 bases, J shed 1 base, and the junction held 8 bases outside the gene matches. The CDR3 spans 17 residues. The CDR3 spells CASSIGVWTGGTDTQYF. Written as DNA, the CDR3 is TGTGCCAGTAGTATTGGGGTCTGGACAGGGGGCACAGATACGCAGTATTTT.

This clone has only a few counts. The rearrangement links TRBV6-6 to TRBJ2-3; a possible D gene is TRBD2 (5 bases). The V end was cut by 4 bases, the J end by 7 bases, with 18 bases between. This CDR3 comprises 15 residues. Germline V gene lookup returns CDR1 MNHNY and CDR2 SVGAGI (reference sequence). CDR3 in DNA: TGTGCCAGCAGTTCACGAGGCTTGCTCGGGAATACGCAGTATTTT. It encodes CASSSRGLLGNTQYF.

This clone was seen only a few times. The chain employs TRBV30 and TRBJ1-6; D might be TRBD1 (6 bases). This CDR3 comprises 15 residues. V was shortened by 3 bases and J by 10 bases, with 19 bases between the two germline ends. Looked up from germline, CDR1 is GTSNPN and CDR2 is SVGIG (reference sequence). CDR3 sequence (DNA): TGTGCCTGGAGACCCCCACAGGGTAGGGACTCACCCCTCCACTTT. Its translation is CAWRPPQGRDSPLHF.

V is TRBV6-1 and J is TRBJ2-7, with 8 positions matching TRBD1. Germline V gene data show CDR1 as MNHNS and CDR2 as SASEGT. V lost 6 bases and J lost 5; bases outside the gene matches: 6. The CDR3 extends over 13 amino acids. The CDR3 DNA is TGTGCCAGCAGCTACTACAGGGGGAACGAGCAGTACTTC. Its translation is CASSYYRGNEQYF.

The chain employs TRBV5-1 and TRBJ2-2; 15 nucleotides match TRBD2. Germline lookup yields CDR1 SGHRS and CDR2 YFSETQ. After removal of 2 bases from V and 7 bases from J, the junction contained 6 bases not matched to a gene. The CDR3 is 17 residues long. CDR3 region: CASSFQGLAGGVGELFF. The CDR3 DNA reads TGCGCCAGCAGCTTCCAGGGACTAGCGGGAGGAGTCGGGGAGCTGTTTTTT.

This clone was seen more than once but under ten times. V is TRBV6-1 and J is TRBJ1-3; D unresolved. This CDR3 spans 12 amino acids. V was trimmed by 4 bases and J by 2 bases, leaving 3 bases between them. Germline V CDR1 and CDR2: MNHNS, SASEGT. The CDR3 reads CASSGTGNTIYF. CDR3 in DNA: TGTGCCAGCAGTGGGACTGGAAACACCATATATTTT.

V gene TRBV19 combines with J gene TRBJ1-2, with 8 bases aligning to TRBD1. This CDR3 contains 15 residues. J gave up 3 bases and V 5 bases, and 8 bases lay outside the gene matches. Per the germline V gene, CDR1 is LNHDA and CDR2 is SQIVND (reference sequence). DNA of the CDR3: TGTGCCAGTAGTTTCGGGACAGGACCATACTATGGCTACACCTTC. It encodes CASSFGTGPYYGYTF.

The chain employs TRBV7-6 and TRBJ2-7, with 14 bases fitting TRBD2. The length of the CDR3 is 17 residues. Germline-derived CDR1 and CDR2 are SGHVS and FNYEAQ. Unmatched junction bases numbered 6, after V lost 5 bases and J lost 0 bases. The CDR3: CASSPWTSGRSSYEQYF. In nucleotides, the CDR3 is TGTGCCAGCAGCCCATGGACTAGCGGGAGGAGCTCCTACGAGCAGTACTTC.

The rearrangement joins TRBV7-2 to TRBJ1-2, with 12 bases aligning to TRBD1. Germline values: CDR1 SGHTA, CDR2 FQGNSA. This CDR3 has 13 amino acids. The ends lost 4 bases at V and 6 bases at J; junction bases unmatched: 0. CDR3 sequence reads: CASSWDRGHGYTF. DNA for the CDR3: TGTGCCAGCAGCTGGGACAGGGGGCATGGCTACACCTTC.

V and J are TRBV4-1 and TRBJ1-1; 10 bases are a match to TRBD1. This CDR3 spans 14 amino acids. Trimming cost V 4 bases and J 5 bases; bases outside gene matches: 4. Germline loops: CDR1 MGHRA, CDR2 YSYEKL. The CDR3 loop reads CASSPRTGGTEAFF. The CDR3 nucleotides read TGCGCCAGCAGCCCGCGGACAGGGGGGACTGAAGCTTTCTTT.

In nucleotides, the CDR3 is TGTGCCAGCAGCCACAGGGGGAGGAGCTCCTACGAGCAGTACTTC. Protein: CASSHRGRSSYEQYF. The genes are TRBV13 and TRBJ2-7; TRBD1 aligns across 8 bases. The J segment lost 0 bases and the V segment lost 5 bases, leaving 6 bases of the junction unmatched. Germline CDR1 is PRHDT and CDR2 is FYEKMQ (reference sequence). This CDR3 is built from 15 residues.

The V call is TRBV10-3, the J call TRBJ1-2; 8 positions match TRBD1. CDR1 ENHRY and CDR2 SYGVKD come from the germline V gene. The CDR3 spans 19 residues. V gave up 0 bases and J gave up 0 bases; unmatched junction bases: 12. DNA of the CDR3: TGTGCCATCAGTGAGTCGAGGATCGACAGGGGCCAACCTAACTATGGCTACACCTTC. As protein: CAISESRIDRGQPNYGYTF.

This clone appeared a single time. The rearrangement uses TRBV28 and TRBJ2-2; 9 bases are a match to TRBD1. Germline CDR1 is MDHEN and CDR2 is SYDVKM. Unmatched junction bases numbered 7, after V lost 10 bases and J lost 4 bases. The length of the CDR3 is 14 residues. Written as DNA, the CDR3 is TGTGCCATTACAGACAGGGGGATCACCGGGGAGCTGTTTTTT. Translation: CAITDRGITGELFF.

The chain combines TRBV14 with TRBJ2-7; D call uncertain. The ends were cut back, 0 bases at V and 4 bases at J, with 10 bases in the middle. Germline CDR1 is SGHDN and CDR2 is FVKESK. The CDR3 covers 14 residues. The CDR3 sequence: CASSQDMPKYEQYF. The CDR3 DNA reads as TGTGCCAGCAGCCAAGATATGCCCAAGTACGAGCAGTACTTC.

The V and J genes are TRBV28 and TRBJ1-5; D ambiguous. Looked up from germline, CDR1 is MDHEN and CDR2 is SYDVKM. V lost 3 bases to trimming and J lost 5 bases, with 11 bases between them. CDR3 length: 14 residues. This chain's CDR3 is CASSFVGFDQPQHF. In DNA form, the CDR3 reads TGTGCCAGCAGTTTTGTGGGGTTCGATCAGCCCCAGCATTTT.

By share, this clone ranks as medium-sized. V usage is TRBV5-6 and J usage is TRBJ1-2; 7 nucleotides align to TRBD1. The CDR3 consists of 14 residues. V lost 4 bases, J lost 2 bases, and 5 bases stayed unmatched. Germline V gene sequence: CDR1 SGHDT, CDR2 YYEEEE. CDR3 region: CASSRSGQNYGYTF. CDR3 bases: TGTGCCAGCAGCCGCTCGGGACAGAACTATGGCTACACCTTC.

V is TRBV18 and J is TRBJ1-2; possibly TRBD1 for D (5 bases). Germline V gene lookup returns CDR1 KGHSH and CDR2 LQKENI. The V end lost 3 bases, the J end lost 5 bases, and 10 bases lay between the germline ends. The CDR3 sequence is 13 residues long. CDR3 DNA sequence: TGTGCCAGCTCACCGACAGAGAGATATGGCTACACCTTC. Translating it yields CASSPTERYGYTF.

This clone has at least ten counts. V and J are TRBV6-1 and TRBJ1-5; D might be TRBD1 (6 bases). Trimming left V 4 bases short and J 4 bases short, with 23 bases between. From germline, CDR1 is MNHNS and CDR2 SASEGT. This CDR3 is 18 amino acids long. The CDR3 here is CASSVGVITGRGNQPQHF. DNA for the CDR3: TGTGCCAGCAGTGTGGGGGTCATTACAGGGAGGGGAAATCAGCCCCAGCATTTT.